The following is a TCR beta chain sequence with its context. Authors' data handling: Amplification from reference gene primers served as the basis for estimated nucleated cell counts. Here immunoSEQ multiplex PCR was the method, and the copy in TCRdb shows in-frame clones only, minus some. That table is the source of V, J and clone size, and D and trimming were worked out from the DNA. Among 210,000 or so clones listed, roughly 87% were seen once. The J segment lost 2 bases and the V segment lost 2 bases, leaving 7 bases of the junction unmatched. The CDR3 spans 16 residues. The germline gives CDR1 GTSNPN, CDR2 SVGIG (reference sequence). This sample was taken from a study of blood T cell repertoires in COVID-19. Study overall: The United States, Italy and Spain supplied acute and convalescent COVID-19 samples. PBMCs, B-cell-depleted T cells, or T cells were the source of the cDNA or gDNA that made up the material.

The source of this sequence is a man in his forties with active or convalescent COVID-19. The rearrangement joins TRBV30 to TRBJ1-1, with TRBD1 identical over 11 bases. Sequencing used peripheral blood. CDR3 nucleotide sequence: TGTGCCTGGAGTCCGTTGGACAGGGGGCGAAACACTGAAGCTTTCTTT. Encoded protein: CAWSPLDRGRNTEAFF.